This is a list of T cell receptor beta chains from one sample in a study of blood T cell repertoires in COVID-19. Assay used: immunoSEQ multiplex PCR; TCRdb lists only in-frame clones, some missing. Altogether 130,000 to 150,000 clones are present, roughly 88% being singletons, with the ten largest covering around 1.3%. What was sequenced was PBMCs or T cells enriched from blood (not recorded which). These TCRs come from a woman in her twenties or thirties with acute COVID-19. CDR3s leave out the opening cysteine and the closing phenylalanine or tryptophan. The order of the fields is J gene, V gene, CDR3 protein.

J gene: TRBJ2-3; V gene: TRBV25-1; CDR3 protein: ASGSSGTSGETDTQY
J gene: TRBJ2-5; V gene: TRBV5-1; CDR3 protein: ASDRGLGETQY
J gene: TRBJ2-1; V gene: TRBV12-5; CDR3 protein: ASGLVRGAEDNEQF
J gene: TRBJ2-1; V gene: TRBV19; CDR3 protein: ASSMYSLNEQF
J gene: TRBJ2-7; V gene: TRBV6-2/TRBV6-3; CDR3 protein: ASSLAGESYEQY
J gene: TRBJ2-3; V gene: TRBV30; CDR3 protein: AGTRGDTQY
J gene: TRBJ2-1; V gene: TRBV7-9; CDR3 protein: ASSPDGDRGDEQF
J gene: TRBJ1-1; V gene: TRBV5-1; CDR3 protein: ASSPAEGVEGVEAF
J gene: TRBJ1-1; V gene: TRBV19; CDR3 protein: ASRTREGGWNTEAF
J gene: TRBJ2-5; V gene: TRBV7-3; CDR3 protein: ASSQLGTGQETQY
J gene: TRBJ2-1; V gene: TRBV28; CDR3 protein: ATRFVPGGGKGTSYNEQF
J gene: TRBJ1-4; V gene: TRBV7-2; CDR3 protein: ASSLAIGKGGEKLF
J gene: TRBJ2-3; V gene: TRBV15; CDR3 protein: ATSRAGTSGSDTQY
J gene: TRBJ1-2; V gene: TRBV28; CDR3 protein: ASSFGQPGYT
J gene: TRBJ1-3; V gene: TRBV25-1; CDR3 protein: ASVASGSGNTIY
J gene: TRBJ1-2; V gene: TRBV19; CDR3 protein: ASSRTGESNYGYT
J gene: TRBJ1-1; V gene: TRBV29-1; CDR3 protein: SVETQGATEAF
J gene: TRBJ2-5; V gene: TRBV5-1; CDR3 protein: ASSLASSEETQY
J gene: TRBJ1-2; V gene: TRBV5-1; CDR3 protein: ASSPGTNYGYT
J gene: TRBJ1-1; V gene: TRBV6-5; CDR3 protein: ASSLEGTEAF
J gene: TRBJ2-7; V gene: TRBV7-2; CDR3 protein: ASSFDRDSYEQY
J gene: TRBJ2-2; V gene: TRBV28; CDR3 protein: ASSLTGELF
J gene: TRBJ2-3; V gene: TRBV7-3; CDR3 protein: ASSLTSGGLALDTQY
J gene: TRBJ1-3; V gene: TRBV18; CDR3 protein: ASSPATVQAGNTIY
J gene: TRBJ2-1; V gene: TRBV7-2; CDR3 protein: ASSYQPLAEGF
J gene: TRBJ1-1; V gene: TRBV18; CDR3 protein: ASSPSGSTNTEAF
J gene: TRBJ1-4; V gene: TRBV4-1; CDR3 protein: ASSRTGQGDEKLF
J gene: TRBJ2-7; V gene: TRBV9; CDR3 protein: ASSVGAGAAFYEQY
J gene: TRBJ2-7; V gene: TRBV27; CDR3 protein: ASGDRAAYEQY
J gene: TRBJ2-3; V gene: TRBV7-2; CDR3 protein: ASSREPSTDTQY
J gene: TRBJ2-7; V gene: TRBV11-2; CDR3 protein: ASSQVGTSGNHEQY
J gene: TRBJ2-3; V gene: TRBV5-5; CDR3 protein: ASSIASGRAAGADTQY
J gene: TRBJ1-2; V gene: TRBV11-2; CDR3 protein: ASSLLPGQTSYGYT
J gene: TRBJ2-7; V gene: TRBV7-9; CDR3 protein: ASSLPHTGTGFYEQY
J gene: TRBJ1-4; V gene: TRBV23-1; CDR3 protein: ASSQSTGTGIKRREKLF
J gene: TRBJ2-7; V gene: TRBV5-1; CDR3 protein: ASAPGSSYEQY
J gene: TRBJ1-2; V gene: TRBV9; CDR3 protein: ASSVGGTGPVYGYT
J gene: TRBJ1-1; V gene: TRBV5-1; CDR3 protein: ASSPRMDTEAF
J gene: TRBJ1-5; V gene: TRBV28; CDR3 protein: ASRTPDREGQPQH
J gene: TRBJ1-4; V gene: TRBV21-1; CDR3 protein: ASSKGTGGLEKLF
J gene: TRBJ2-2; V gene: TRBV28; CDR3 protein: ASMAYTGELF
J gene: TRBJ1-1; V gene: TRBV28; CDR3 protein: ASIRQGASTEAF
J gene: TRBJ1-2; V gene: TRBV12-3/TRBV12-4; CDR3 protein: ASSRTDSYGYT
J gene: TRBJ2-5; V gene: TRBV19; CDR3 protein: ASRPRLAVQPETQY
J gene: TRBJ1-2; V gene: TRBV4-3; CDR3 protein: ASSPNTGGRGYT